This paragraph reports one TCR beta chain. Its target is unknown. The sample comes from a study of cytomegalovirus exposure and HLA in healthy donors. Findings and limits, study-wide: It was confirmed in vitro that a few of the CMV-associated chains were specific for CMV antigens. Immune exposure data for these donors was limited to CMV serostatus. With later analysis, a missense DCLRE1C variant became linked to TCR beta V- and J-gene trimming. A later analysis associated around 17,000 TCR beta sequences with HLA alleles at a 0.05 false discovery rate.

This CDR3 contains 16 residues. V shed 6 bases, J shed 0 bases, and the junction held 4 bases outside the gene matches. Germline CDR1 and CDR2: SGHRS and YFSETQ. The PCR was carried out with 60 Vbeta primers and 13 Jbeta primers. The assay was immunoSEQ multiplex PCR, and TCRdb's table has in-frame clones only and misses some. Counted here are more than 85,000 clones, roughly 80% occurring once; the ten biggest clones make up 1% to 1.5%. The sequencing sample was made of PBMCs. The chain combines TRBV5-1 with TRBJ2-6, with 9 positions matching TRBD1. The clonotype was recovered from a woman in her thirties in good health and CMV-seronegative. CDR3 bases: TGCGCCAGCATGGTGACAGGGGGCTCTGGGGCCAACGTCCTGACTTTC. Translated, it gives CASMVTGGSGANVLTF.